These 21 T cell receptor beta chains came from one sample sequenced in a study of cytomegalovirus exposure and HLA in healthy donors. The data were produced by immunoSEQ multiplex PCR, yet TCRdb's version contains in-frame clones alone and is incomplete. The data show approximately 150,000 clones, roughly nine tenths seen once. Material: PBMCs. The source of these receptors is a young woman in good health and CMV-seropositive.

This chain uses TRBV13 with TRBJ2-7; possible D gene TRBD2, 5 bases. The CDR3 has 15 residues. Germline CDR1 reads PRHDT; CDR2 reads FYEKMQ (reference sequence). V lost 5 bases to trimming and J lost 4 bases, with 18 bases between them. CDR3 bases: TGTGCCAGCAGCCTAAACCCTGAGGGCGGGTACGAGCAGTACTTC. This translates into CASSLNPEGGYEQYF.

The chain joins TRBV10-2 to TRBJ2-1, with no clear D. Germline lookup yields CDR1 WSHSY and CDR2 SAAADI. The CDR3 consists of 12 residues. V was pared by 3 bases and J by 13 bases, with 13 bases between. This CDR3 is CASSDRQIDQFF. The CDR3 DNA sequence: TGCGCCAGCAGTGATCGACAAATTGATCAGTTCTTC.

The chain employs TRBV5-6 and TRBJ1-2; D is unresolved. V shed 0 bases and J shed 4 bases, with 13 bases lying between them. The CDR3 sequence is 15 residues long. Germline loops: CDR1 SGHDT, CDR2 YYEEEE. CDR3 DNA: TGTGCCAGCAGCTTGGTGGGAGTGGAGAGCTATGGCTACACCTTC. This translates into CASSLVGVESYGYTF.

The chain links TRBV7-9 to TRBJ2-2, with D possibly being TRBD2 (6 bases). CDR3 length equals 12 residues. Germline V gene sequence: CDR1 SEHNR, CDR2 FQNEAQ (reference sequence). With 4 bases removed from V and 6 bases from J, the gap between germline ends came to 6 bases. The CDR3, as DNA: TGTGCCAGCAGCTGGGGGGCCGGGGAGCTGTTTTTT. Translating gives CASSWGAGELFF.

The rearrangement joins TRBV5-1 to TRBJ2-3; 8 bases are a match to TRBD2. Germline loops: CDR1 SGHRS, CDR2 YFSETQ. The CDR3 length is 16 residues. V gave up 4 bases and J gave up 3 bases; unmatched junction bases: 10. CDR3 in DNA: TGCGCCAGCAGCCCAAGAGGCGGGGGGAGGACAGATACGCAGTATTTT. Its protein product is CASSPRGGGRTDTQYF.

V usage is TRBV5-1 and J usage is TRBJ2-7, with 7 nucleotides matching TRBD2. The junction had 7 bases not matched to a gene; V was cut back by 4 bases and J by 3 bases. This CDR3 comprises 14 residues. The germline V gene encodes CDR1 SGHRS and CDR2 YFSETQ. In DNA, the CDR3 is TGCGCCAGCAGCCCGTCGGGGGGAAGCTACGAGCAGTACTTC. It encodes CASSPSGGSYEQYF.

The chain's CDR3 is CASRASQGERETQYF. The DNA of the CDR3 is TGTGCCAGCAGGGCTTCACAGGGGGAGCGAGAGACCCAGTACTTC. The chain is built from TRBV4-2 and TRBJ2-5, with TRBD1 matching 8 bases. The CDR3 is 15 residues long. V was pared by 6 bases and J by 4 bases, with 10 bases of the junction left unmatched. The germline gives CDR1 LGHNA, CDR2 YNFKEQ.

CDR3 DNA sequence: TGTGCCAGCAGCGCGGGACTAGCGGGAGGGGGACGTGTCTACGAGCAGTACTTC. Protein: CASSAGLAGGGRVYEQYF. V and J are TRBV4-2 and TRBJ2-7; TRBD2 agrees at 16 bases. The CDR3 is 18 amino acids. The germline gives CDR1 LGHNA, CDR2 YNFKEQ. The V and J ends lost 5 bases and 3 bases, in that order; junction bases with no gene match: 10.

The V gene is TRBV27, the J gene TRBJ1-4; D is possibly TRBD1 (5 bases). This CDR3 region has 14 residues. The ends were cut back, 5 bases at V and 9 bases at J, with 16 bases in the middle. Germline CDR1 and CDR2: MNHEY and SMNVEV (reference sequence). CDR3 bases: TGTGCCAGCAGTCCAGACAGACTCAACAAAAAACTGTTTTTT. Translated, it gives CASSPDRLNKKLFF.

This rearrangement joins TRBV9 to TRBJ2-2, with 11 nucleotides matching TRBD2. CDR1 and CDR2 (germline): SGDLS, YYNGEE. The CDR3 has 17 amino acids. Trimming cost V 4 bases and J 0 bases; bases outside gene matches: 5. The CDR3 bases are TGTGCCAGCAGCCCCCGACTAGCGGGGACGAACACCGGGGAGCTGTTTTTT. As protein: CASSPRLAGTNTGELFF. Full variable domain (outside the CDR3, taken from reference TRBV9 and TRBJ2-2): DSGVTQTPKHLITATGQRVTLRCSPRSGDLSVYWYQQSLDQGLQFLIQYYNGEERAKGNILERFSAQQFPDLHSELNLSSLELGDSALYFCASSPRLAGTNTGELFFGEGSRLTVL.

The chain employs TRBV29-1 and TRBJ1-2; 7 nucleotides align to TRBD1. V trimming: 4 bases; J trimming: 2 bases; junction bases outside the gene matches: 7. This CDR3 spans 14 amino acids. Germline CDR1 and CDR2: SQVTM and ANQGSEA. This chain's CDR3 is CSVAGDSENYGYTF. The CDR3 DNA is TGCAGCGTTGCCGGGGACAGTGAGAACTATGGCTACACCTTC.

The genes are TRBV4-3 and TRBJ1-4; D is uncertain. Per the germline V gene, CDR1 is LGHNA and CDR2 is YSLEER. V gave up 0 bases and J gave up 11 bases, with 10 bases separating them. The CDR3 covers 13 residues. The CDR3 sequence is CASSQDGETKLFF. The CDR3 nucleotides are TGCGCCAGCAGCCAAGACGGCGAGACTAAACTGTTTTTT.

This clone was seen a few times. V gene TRBV28 combines with J gene TRBJ1-1; D gene uncertain. CDR1 MDHEN and CDR2 SYDVKM come from the germline V gene. Trimming left V 5 bases short and J 10 bases short, with 14 bases between. The CDR3 sequence is 12 residues long. The CDR3 loop reads CASSPGPGGAFF. DNA for the CDR3: TGTGCCAGCAGTCCCGGACCGGGAGGAGCTTTCTTT. Full variable domain (remainder filled in from reference TRBV28 and TRBJ1-1): DVKVTQSSRYLVKRTGEKVFLECVQDMDHENMFWYRQDPGLGLRLIYFSYDVKMKEKGDIPEGYSVSREKKERFSLILESASTNQTSMYLCASSPGPGGAFFGQGTRLTVV.

For the CDR3, the DNA is TGCGCCAGCAGCAAGACAGGGGGAAACTCTGGGGCCAACGTCCTGACTTTC. Amino acids: CASSKTGGNSGANVLTF. V usage is TRBV5-1 and J usage is TRBJ2-6, with 9 bases identical to TRBD1. Germline V gene sequence: CDR1 SGHRS, CDR2 YFSETQ. The V and J ends lost 4 bases and 0 bases, in that order; junction bases with no gene match: 5. This CDR3 contains 17 residues. The whole variable domain, remainder taken from reference TRBV5-1 and TRBJ2-6, is KAGVTQTPRYLIKTRGQQVTLSCSPISGHRSVSWYQQTPGQGLQFLFEYFSETQRNKGNFPGRFSGRQFSNSRSEMNVSTLELGDSALYLCASSKTGGNSGANVLTFGAGSRLTVL.

V and J are TRBV9 and TRBJ2-1; TRBD2 agrees at 12 bases. Germline V gene sequence: CDR1 SGDLS, CDR2 YYNGEE. With V trimmed by 0 bases and J by 10 bases, 5 bases remained unmatched. The CDR3 sequence is 15 residues long. The CDR3 bases are TGTGCCAGCAGCGTAGAAGGACTAGCGGGACCCGAGCAGTTCTTC. This encodes CASSVEGLAGPEQFF.

The genes are TRBV10-3 and TRBJ2-2; D not certain. There are 15 residues in the CDR3. V lost 1 base and J 2 bases, leaving 8 bases between the germline ends. Germline V lookup: CDR1 ENHRY, CDR2 SYGVKD. CDR3 sequence: CAISEWAVNTGELFF. In DNA, the CDR3 is TGTGCCATCAGTGAGTGGGCAGTCAACACCGGGGAGCTGTTTTTT.

The V call is TRBV14, the J call TRBJ2-1; 8 nucleotides agree with TRBD2. This CDR3 contains 15 residues. Germline CDR1 reads SGHDN; CDR2 reads FVKESK. Trimming at V came to 1 base and at J to 7 bases, leaving 6 bases not matched to a gene. CDR3 in amino acids: CASSQVAGLANEQFF. CDR3 bases: TGTGCCAGCAGCCAAGTTGCAGGACTAGCTAATGAGCAGTTCTTC. Variable domain in full (rest from reference TRBV14 and TRBJ2-1): EAGVTQFPSHSVIEKGQTVTLRCDPISGHDNLYWYRRVMGKEIKFLLHFVKESKQDESGMPNNRFLAERTGGTYSTLKVQPAELEDSGVYFCASSQVAGLANEQFFGPGTRLTVL.

This sequence joins TRBV28 and TRBJ1-1, with no clear D. CDR3 length equals 11 residues. The V end lost 10 bases, the J end lost 0 bases, and 6 bases lay between the germline ends. Germline values: CDR1 MDHEN, CDR2 SYDVKM. The CDR3 DNA reads as TGTGCCACCGCGGTGAACACTGAAGCTTTCTTT. Translating gives CATAVNTEAFF.

This clone was seen more than once but under ten times. The chain joins TRBV6-4 to TRBJ2-1; weak D call: TRBD1 (7 bases). Germline CDR1 and CDR2: MRHNA and SNTAGT. CDR3 size: 13 residues. V lost 6 bases to trimming and J lost 8 bases, with 14 bases between them. CDR3 nucleotide sequence: TGTGCCAGCAGCACAGGGGAGGTCGATGAGCAGTTCTTC. Its translation: CASSTGEVDEQFF.

The rearrangement links TRBV23-1 to TRBJ1-1; D is unresolved. Being an ORF, TRBV23-1 has a function that is uncertain. This CDR3 comprises 20 residues. V lost 8 bases and J lost 4, with 35 bases in between. The DNA for the CDR3 is TGCGCCAGCCGGAACTCCTCTTTCAATAGCTACGTATTTAGTAGCACTGAAGCTTTCTTT. Protein sequence: CASRNSSFNSYVFSSTEAFF.

The V call is TRBV5-1, the J call TRBJ2-7; 8 bases match TRBD1. With 0 bases clipped from V and 3 bases from J, the junction kept 2 bases outside the gene matches. The CDR3 consists of 14 residues. Germline CDR1 SGHRS, CDR2 YFSETQ. CDR3 DNA sequence: TGCGCCAGCAGCTTGGGACAGGGGATCTACGAGCAGTACTTC. Its protein is CASSLGQGIYEQYF.